One and the same sample provided the 2 T cell receptor beta chains below, sequenced in a study of T cell responses to AZD1222 COVID-19 vaccine. Profiling relied on immunoSEQ multiplex PCR, and the TCRdb table lists in-frame clones only, not all of them. The data show approximately 270,000 clones, with almost 95% seen just once and 0.5% to 0.7% held by the top ten. The starting material was peripheral blood, obtained 28 days after the second AZD1222 dose. These TCRs come from an adult who received the AZD1222 COVID-19 vaccine.

In DNA form, the CDR3 reads TGTGCCAGCAGTATTCAGGGGGCTGACTATGGCTACACCTTC. Its translation is CASSIQGADYGYTF. The genes are TRBV2 and TRBJ1-2; 8 bases align to TRBD1. CDR1 is SNHLY, CDR2 FYNNEI, per germline. Unmatched junction bases numbered 5, after V lost 5 bases and J lost 3 bases. The CDR3 totals 14 residues.

The chain combines TRBV5-1 with TRBJ2-7; 7 bases are shared with TRBD1. Trimming removed 0 bases from V and 6 bases from J; junction bases left unmatched: 6. The CDR3 runs to 14 residues. The germline V gene has CDR1 SGHRS and CDR2 YFSETQ. The CDR3 loop reads CASSLARQGSEQYF. The DNA for the CDR3 is TGCGCCAGCAGCTTGGCTAGACAGGGAAGCGAGCAGTACTTC.